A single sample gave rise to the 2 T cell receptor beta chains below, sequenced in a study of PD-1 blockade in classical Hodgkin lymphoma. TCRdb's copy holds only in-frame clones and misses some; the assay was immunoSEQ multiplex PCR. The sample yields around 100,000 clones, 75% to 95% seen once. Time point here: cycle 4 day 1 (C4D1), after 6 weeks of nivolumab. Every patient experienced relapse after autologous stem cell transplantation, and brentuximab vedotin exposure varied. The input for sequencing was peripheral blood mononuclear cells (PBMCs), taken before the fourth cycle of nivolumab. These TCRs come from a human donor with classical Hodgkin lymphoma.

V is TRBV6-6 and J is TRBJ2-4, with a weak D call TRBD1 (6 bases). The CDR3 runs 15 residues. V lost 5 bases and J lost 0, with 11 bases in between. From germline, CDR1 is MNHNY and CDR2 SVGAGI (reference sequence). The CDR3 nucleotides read TGTGCCAGCAGTCCCATACAGGGAGCCAAAAACATTCAGTACTTC. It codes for CASSPIQGAKNIQYF.

Here the CDR3 reads CASSLTGYSHTEAFF. For the CDR3, the DNA is TGCGCCAGCAGCCTGACAGGTTACTCTCACACTGAAGCTTTCTTT. The gene calls are TRBV5-1 and TRBJ1-1; D is perhaps TRBD1 (6 bases). The length of the CDR3 is 15 residues. V was shortened by 4 bases and J by 3 bases, with 16 bases between the two germline ends. Germline CDR1 reads SGHRS; CDR2 reads YFSETQ.